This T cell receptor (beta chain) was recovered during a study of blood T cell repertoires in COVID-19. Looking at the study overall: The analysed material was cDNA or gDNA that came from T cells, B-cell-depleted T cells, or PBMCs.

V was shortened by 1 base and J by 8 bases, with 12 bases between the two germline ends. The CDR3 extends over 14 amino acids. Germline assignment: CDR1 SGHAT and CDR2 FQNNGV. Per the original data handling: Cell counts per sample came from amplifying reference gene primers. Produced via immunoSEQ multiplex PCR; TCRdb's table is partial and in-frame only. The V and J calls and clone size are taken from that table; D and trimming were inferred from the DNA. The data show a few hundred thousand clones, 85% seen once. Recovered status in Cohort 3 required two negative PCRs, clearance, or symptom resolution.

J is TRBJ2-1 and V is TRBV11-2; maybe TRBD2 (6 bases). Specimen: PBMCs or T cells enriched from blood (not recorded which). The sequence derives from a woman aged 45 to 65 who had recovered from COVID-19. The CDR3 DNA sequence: TGTGCCAGCAGCTTAGTAGGCGGAGGGGATGAGCAGTTCTTC. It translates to CASSLVGGGDEQFF.